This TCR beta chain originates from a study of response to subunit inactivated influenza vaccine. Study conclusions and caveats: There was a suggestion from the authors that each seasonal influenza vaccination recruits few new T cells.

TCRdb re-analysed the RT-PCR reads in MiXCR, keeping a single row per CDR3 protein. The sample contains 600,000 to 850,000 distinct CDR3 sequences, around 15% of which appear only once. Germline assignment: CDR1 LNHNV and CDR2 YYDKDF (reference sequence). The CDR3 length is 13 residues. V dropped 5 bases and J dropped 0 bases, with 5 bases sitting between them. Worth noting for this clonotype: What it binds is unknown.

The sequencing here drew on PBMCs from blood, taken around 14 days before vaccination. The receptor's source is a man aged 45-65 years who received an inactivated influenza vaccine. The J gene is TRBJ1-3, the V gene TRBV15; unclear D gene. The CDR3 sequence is CATSPVSGNTIYF. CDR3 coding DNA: TGTGCCACCAGCCCCGTCTCTGGAAACACCATATATTTT.